This TCR beta chain was captured by sequencing in a study of high-grade serous ovarian cancer treatment subgroups. Study-level information: Mean per sample: around 13,000 reads, some 8,100 unique TCR beta rearrangements. Notes on the study in general: Tumors within one patient showed repertoire similarity of roughly 0.095 to 0.85.

V was pared by 2 bases and J by 4 bases, with 15 bases between. The length of the CDR3 is 15 residues. Germline V lookup: CDR1 SGHDT, CDR2 YYEEEE. Measured with immunoSEQ multiplex PCR; TCRdb has only the in-frame clones, and not every one. The sample lists about 6,800 clones, around 74% occurring once. About this clone itself: What it binds is not known.

Tumor samples were taken before definitive surgery or chemotherapy. This receptor was taken from a human donor with high-grade serous ovarian cancer. The gene calls are TRBV5-6 and TRBJ1-2; a weak D match, TRBD1 (5 bases). The sequenced sample consisted of tumor tissue. The CDR3 protein is CASSLRTGTLYGYTF. Written as DNA, the CDR3 is TGTGCCAGCAGCTTACGTACCGGGACGCTCTATGGCTACACCTTC.